This paragraph reports one T cell receptor beta chain. Its antigen remains unknown. With V trimmed by 4 bases and J by 7 bases, 12 bases remained unmatched. Germline assignment: CDR1 SGDLS and CDR2 YYNGEE. The CDR3 extends over 16 amino acids. PCR used 60 Vbeta primers and 13 Jbeta primers. In the original analysis: Later, 65 million to 85 million unique TCR beta chains were counted in an analysis, and roughly 10 million of them were shared. The table came from immunoSEQ multiplex PCR; TCRdb's copy has only in-frame clones and leaves some out. V, J and clone size derive from that table, while D and trimming were established from the DNA sequence. This table has some 120,000 clones, around 77% appearing once. The sample comes from a study of cytomegalovirus exposure and HLA in healthy donors. Findings of the study overall: Presence/absence analysis assumed near-uniform sequencing depth across donors. Several of the most significant clusters appeared linked to common viral pathogens, based on a later analysis. According to a later analysis, donors in an Asian-associated ancestry cluster reportedly had fewer N-insertions than the 666-donor mean.

This TCR derives from a human donor in good health. The gene calls are TRBV9 and TRBJ2-2; 8 bases map to TRBD1. The sample comprised PBMCs. In DNA, the CDR3 is TGTGCCAGCAGCCGTTCCGGGACAGGTTTCGGCGGGGAGCTGTTTTTT. Its protein product is CASSRSGTGFGGELFF.